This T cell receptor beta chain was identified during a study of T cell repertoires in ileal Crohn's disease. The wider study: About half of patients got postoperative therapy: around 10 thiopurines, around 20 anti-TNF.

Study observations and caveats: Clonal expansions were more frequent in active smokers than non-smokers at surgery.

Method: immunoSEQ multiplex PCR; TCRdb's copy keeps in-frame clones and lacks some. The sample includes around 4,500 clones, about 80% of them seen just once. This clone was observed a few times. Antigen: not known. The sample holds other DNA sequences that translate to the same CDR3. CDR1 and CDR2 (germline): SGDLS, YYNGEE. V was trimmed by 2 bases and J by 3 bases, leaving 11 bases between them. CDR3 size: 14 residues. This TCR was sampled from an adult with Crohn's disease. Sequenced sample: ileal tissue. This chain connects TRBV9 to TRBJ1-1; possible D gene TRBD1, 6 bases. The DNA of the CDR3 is TGTGCCAGCAGCGTCTTGACAGGAGACACTGAAGCTTTCTTT. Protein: CASSVLTGDTEAFF.